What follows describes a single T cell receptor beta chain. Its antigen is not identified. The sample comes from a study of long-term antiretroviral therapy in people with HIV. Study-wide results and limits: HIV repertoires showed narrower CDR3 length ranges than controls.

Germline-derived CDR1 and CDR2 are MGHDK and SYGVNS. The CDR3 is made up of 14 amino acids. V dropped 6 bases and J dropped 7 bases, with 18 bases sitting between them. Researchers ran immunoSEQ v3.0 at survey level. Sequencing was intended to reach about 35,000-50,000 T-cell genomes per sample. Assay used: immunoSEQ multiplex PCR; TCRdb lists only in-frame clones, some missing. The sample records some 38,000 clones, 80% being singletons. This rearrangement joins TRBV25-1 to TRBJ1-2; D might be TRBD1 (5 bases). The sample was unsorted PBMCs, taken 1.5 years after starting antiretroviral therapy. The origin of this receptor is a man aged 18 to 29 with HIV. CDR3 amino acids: CASRREDTKGGYTF. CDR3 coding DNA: TGTGCCAGCAGGCGGGAGGACACGAAGGGTGGCTACACCTTC.